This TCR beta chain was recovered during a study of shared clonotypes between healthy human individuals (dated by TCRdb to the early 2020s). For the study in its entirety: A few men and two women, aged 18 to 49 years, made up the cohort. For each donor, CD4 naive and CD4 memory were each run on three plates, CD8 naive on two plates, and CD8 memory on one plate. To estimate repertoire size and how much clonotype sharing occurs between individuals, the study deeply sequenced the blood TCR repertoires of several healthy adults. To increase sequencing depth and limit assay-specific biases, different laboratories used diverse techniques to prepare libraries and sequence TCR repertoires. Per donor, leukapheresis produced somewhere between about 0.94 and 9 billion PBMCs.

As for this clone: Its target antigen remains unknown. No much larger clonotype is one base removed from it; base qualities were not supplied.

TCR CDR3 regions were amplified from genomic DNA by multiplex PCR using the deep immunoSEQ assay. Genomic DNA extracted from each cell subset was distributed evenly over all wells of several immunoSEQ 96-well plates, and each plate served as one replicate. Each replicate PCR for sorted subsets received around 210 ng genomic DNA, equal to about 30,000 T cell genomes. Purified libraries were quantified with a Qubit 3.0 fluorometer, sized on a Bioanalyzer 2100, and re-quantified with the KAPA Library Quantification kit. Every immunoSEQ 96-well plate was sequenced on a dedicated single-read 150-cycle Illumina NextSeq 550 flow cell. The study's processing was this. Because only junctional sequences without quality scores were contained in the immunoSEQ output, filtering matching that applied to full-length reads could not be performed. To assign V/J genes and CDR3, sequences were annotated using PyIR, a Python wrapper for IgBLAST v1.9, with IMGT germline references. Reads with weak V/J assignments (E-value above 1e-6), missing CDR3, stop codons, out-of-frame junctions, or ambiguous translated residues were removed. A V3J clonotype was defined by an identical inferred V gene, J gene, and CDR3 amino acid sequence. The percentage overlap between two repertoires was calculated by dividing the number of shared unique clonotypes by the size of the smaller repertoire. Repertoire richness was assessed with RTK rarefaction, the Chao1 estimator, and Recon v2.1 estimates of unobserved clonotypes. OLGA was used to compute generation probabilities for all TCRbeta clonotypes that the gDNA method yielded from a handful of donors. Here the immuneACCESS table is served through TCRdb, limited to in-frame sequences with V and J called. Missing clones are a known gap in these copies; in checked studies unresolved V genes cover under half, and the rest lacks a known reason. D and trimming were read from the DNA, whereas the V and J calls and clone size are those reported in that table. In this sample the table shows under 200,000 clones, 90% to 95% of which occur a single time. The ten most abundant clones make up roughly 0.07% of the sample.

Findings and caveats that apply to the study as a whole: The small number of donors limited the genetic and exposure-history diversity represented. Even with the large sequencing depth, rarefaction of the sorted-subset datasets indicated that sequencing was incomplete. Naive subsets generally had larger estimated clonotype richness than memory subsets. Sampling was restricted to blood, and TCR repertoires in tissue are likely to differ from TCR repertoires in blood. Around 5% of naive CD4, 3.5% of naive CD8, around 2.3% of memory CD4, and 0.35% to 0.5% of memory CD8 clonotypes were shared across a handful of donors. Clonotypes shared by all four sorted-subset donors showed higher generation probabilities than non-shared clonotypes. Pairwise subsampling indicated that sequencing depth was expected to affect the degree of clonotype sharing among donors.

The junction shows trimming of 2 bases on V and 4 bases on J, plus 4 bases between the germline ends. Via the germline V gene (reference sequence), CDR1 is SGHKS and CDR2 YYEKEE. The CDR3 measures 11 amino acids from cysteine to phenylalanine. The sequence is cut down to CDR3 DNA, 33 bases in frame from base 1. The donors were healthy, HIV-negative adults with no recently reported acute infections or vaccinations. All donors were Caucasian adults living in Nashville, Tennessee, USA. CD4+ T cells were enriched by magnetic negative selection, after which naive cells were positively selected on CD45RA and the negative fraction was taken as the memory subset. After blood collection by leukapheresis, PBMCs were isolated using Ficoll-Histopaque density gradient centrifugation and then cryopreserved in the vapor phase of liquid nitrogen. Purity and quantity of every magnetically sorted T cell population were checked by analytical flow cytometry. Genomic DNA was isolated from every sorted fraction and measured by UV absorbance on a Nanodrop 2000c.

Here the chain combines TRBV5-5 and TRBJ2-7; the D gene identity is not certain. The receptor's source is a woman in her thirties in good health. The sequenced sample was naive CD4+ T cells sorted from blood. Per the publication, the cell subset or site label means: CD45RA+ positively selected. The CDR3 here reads CASSFEYEQYF. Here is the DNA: TGTGCCAGCAGCTTCGAATACGAGCAGTACTTC. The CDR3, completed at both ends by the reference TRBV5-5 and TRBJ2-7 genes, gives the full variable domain DAGVTQSPTHLIKTRGQQVTLRCSPISGHKSVSWYQQVLGQGPQFIFQYYEKEERGRGNFPDRFSARQFPNYSSELNVNALLLGDSALYLCASSFEYEQYFGPGTRLTVT.